This is a list of T cell receptor beta chains from one sample in a study of blood T cell repertoires in COVID-19. Assay: immunoSEQ multiplex PCR; the TCRdb copy retains only in-frame clones and omits some. Among some 310,000 clones listed, roughly 90% were seen once. Sequenced input: peripheral blood. The receptors were sampled from a woman aged 30 to 39 with COVID-19, enrolled during active disease. CDR3s leave out the opening cysteine and the closing phenylalanine or tryptophan. Each record gives: J gene, V gene, CDR3 protein.

j_call: TRBJ2-4; v_call: TRBV29-1; cdr3_aa: SVEENIQY
j_call: TRBJ2-3; v_call: TRBV11-2; cdr3_aa: ASSLVGRETQY
j_call: TRBJ2-2; v_call: TRBV29-1; cdr3_aa: SVEKKPSREGTGELF
j_call: TRBJ2-1; v_call: TRBV10-1; cdr3_aa: ASSEAKAGGRDEQF
j_call: TRBJ1-2; v_call: TRBV6-1; cdr3_aa: ASSEWGQTANYGYT
j_call: TRBJ2-7; v_call: TRBV5-5; cdr3_aa: ASSLGQSYEQY
j_call: TRBJ1-5; v_call: TRBV28; cdr3_aa: ASDSSNQPQH
j_call: TRBJ2-1; v_call: TRBV18; cdr3_aa: ASSPQDRGGADEQF
j_call: TRBJ2-4; v_call: TRBV29-1; cdr3_aa: SVGGVELAKNIQY
j_call: TRBJ1-5; v_call: TRBV4-1; cdr3_aa: ASSQDPDQPQH
j_call: TRBJ2-7; v_call: TRBV29-1; cdr3_aa: SVRTGYEQY
j_call: TRBJ2-7; v_call: TRBV6-6; cdr3_aa: ASSVDRSTYEQY
j_call: TRBJ2-3; v_call: TRBV10-3; cdr3_aa: AISVWAGSFPDTQY
j_call: TRBJ1-1; v_call: TRBV6-1; cdr3_aa: ASSGRRHVQNTEAF
j_call: TRBJ2-6; v_call: TRBV19; cdr3_aa: ASRGQYSGANVLT
j_call: TRBJ2-3; v_call: TRBV4-2; cdr3_aa: ASNQGAGGPDTQY
j_call: TRBJ2-2; v_call: TRBV29-1; cdr3_aa: SGRPEDSQLPGLAAFNTGELF
j_call: TRBJ1-1; v_call: TRBV7-6; cdr3_aa: ASSLHGGQVGTEAF
j_call: TRBJ2-7; v_call: TRBV27; cdr3_aa: ASSLAVSYEQY
j_call: TRBJ2-1; v_call: TRBV19; cdr3_aa: ASSMGQGVNEQF
j_call: TRBJ2-7; v_call: TRBV28; cdr3_aa: ASSLRLDPGEQY
j_call: TRBJ1-6; v_call: TRBV9; cdr3_aa: ASSVDSQSPLH
j_call: TRBJ2-3; v_call: TRBV28; cdr3_aa: ASGTASTDTQY
j_call: TRBJ2-7; v_call: TRBV27; cdr3_aa: ASRYEGQGSWLAGNYEQY
j_call: TRBJ2-1; v_call: TRBV7-9; cdr3_aa: ASTGLAGHWRNEQF
j_call: TRBJ2-7; v_call: TRBV12-3/TRBV12-4; cdr3_aa: ASGQGTYEQY
j_call: TRBJ2-3; v_call: TRBV7-3; cdr3_aa: ASSLGLAGGADTQY
j_call: TRBJ2-1; v_call: TRBV19; cdr3_aa: ASSPGQGADNEQF
j_call: TRBJ2-2; v_call: TRBV11-2; cdr3_aa: ASSVGTSGRIGELF
j_call: TRBJ2-2; v_call: TRBV11-2; cdr3_aa: ASSLVLASTGELF
j_call: TRBJ2-1; v_call: TRBV9; cdr3_aa: ASSVDLAGGVYNEQF
j_call: TRBJ2-7; v_call: TRBV27; cdr3_aa: ASRPPGLQSYEQY
j_call: TRBJ1-1; v_call: TRBV29-1; cdr3_aa: SVAMRQSPRTEAF
j_call: TRBJ2-5; v_call: TRBV2; cdr3_aa: ASLGETQY
j_call: TRBJ1-4; v_call: TRBV4-1; cdr3_aa: ASSQGQRNEKLF
j_call: TRBJ2-1; v_call: TRBV29-1; cdr3_aa: SVVENEQF
j_call: TRBJ2-1; v_call: TRBV6-1; cdr3_aa: ASSGVSLSGRARSNEQF
j_call: TRBJ2-2; v_call: TRBV4-1; cdr3_aa: ASSQVYGLALSGELF
j_call: TRBJ1-2; v_call: TRBV6-5; cdr3_aa: ASSYRGSDYGYT
j_call: TRBJ1-4; v_call: TRBV2; cdr3_aa: ASSEGGTGNEKLF
j_call: TRBJ1-2; v_call: TRBV6-2/TRBV6-3; cdr3_aa: ASSSVPQAANGYT
j_call: TRBJ1-4; v_call: TRBV25-1; cdr3_aa: ASSEGTGYEKLF
j_call: TRBJ2-2; v_call: TRBV7-2; cdr3_aa: ASSLLAGGNTGELF
j_call: TRBJ2-7; v_call: TRBV6-5; cdr3_aa: ASRITPAKEQY
j_call: TRBJ1-5; v_call: TRBV2; cdr3_aa: ARGTGNNQPQH
j_call: TRBJ1-1; v_call: TRBV19; cdr3_aa: ASSAGATQGAAF
j_call: TRBJ2-7; v_call: TRBV9; cdr3_aa: ASSFRLVGEQY
j_call: TRBJ1-2; v_call: TRBV29-1; cdr3_aa: SVAGGAGYGYT
j_call: TRBJ1-6; v_call: TRBV18; cdr3_aa: ASSPLGAYNSPLH
j_call: TRBJ2-6; v_call: TRBV4-2; cdr3_aa: ASSQVAGASGANVLT
j_call: TRBJ1-5; v_call: TRBV16; cdr3_aa: ASSQTGPDQPQH
j_call: TRBJ1-5; v_call: TRBV13; cdr3_aa: ASSLGGGGGDGRPQH
j_call: TRBJ2-1; v_call: TRBV5-1; cdr3_aa: ASSLIGTSGVGQF
j_call: TRBJ1-1; v_call: TRBV5-1; cdr3_aa: ASSRSQGADTEAF
j_call: TRBJ1-1; v_call: TRBV30; cdr3_aa: AWSVPGQGGIAEAF